This T cell receptor (beta chain) was documented in a study of cytomegalovirus exposure and HLA in healthy donors. The study, taken as a whole, reports: A later analysis found most CMV-associated TCR beta chains apparently HLA-restricted. Immune exposure information available was restricted to CMV serostatus.

Researchers ran the PCR with 60 Vbeta and 13 Jbeta primers. TCRdb keeps only in-frame clones here, not all; method: immunoSEQ multiplex PCR. Counted here are around 150,000 clones, around 59% occurring once; the ten biggest clones make up around 2%. In this sample, this clone turned up a few times. Its matching antigen is unknown. The germline V gene encodes CDR1 SGHRS and CDR2 YFSETQ. The junction had 12 bases not matched to a gene; V was cut back by 4 bases and J by 8 bases. This CDR3 contains 15 residues. The sequenced sample consisted of PBMCs. The sequence came from a male donor in good health and CMV-seronegative. The chain recombines TRBV5-1 with TRBJ1-2; 9 bases are a match to TRBD1. This CDR3 reads CASSHRTGDQCGYTF. The DNA of the CDR3 is TGCGCCAGCAGCCACCGGACAGGGGATCAATGCGGCTACACCTTC.